This record concerns one T cell receptor beta chain sequence. These data come from a study of technical replicates of blood from a few donors. CDR1 and CDR2 (germline): MNHEY, SVGAGI. There are 14 residues in the CDR3. The ends lost 5 bases at V and 8 bases at J; junction bases unmatched: 7. Sequenced by immunoSEQ multiplex PCR; TCRdb stores in-frame clones only, minus some. The data show around 100,000 clones, with 85% to 95% seen just once and about 0.36% held by the top ten. Sample: T cells isolated from PBMCs. The clonotype originates from a human donor in good health. The rearrangement links TRBV6-5 to TRBJ1-4; 8 nucleotides align to TRBD1. Here the CDR3 reads CASSTGQGREKLFF. Written as DNA, the CDR3 is TGTGCCAGCAGTACCGGACAGGGCCGGGAAAAACTGTTTTTT.